The 15 T cell receptor beta chains below come from one sample, sequenced in a study of T cells after posttransplantation cyclophosphamide. Produced via immunoSEQ multiplex PCR; TCRdb's table is partial and in-frame only. Here the sample spans around 18,000 clones, around 78% being singletons. Sequenced: memory CD4+ T cells sorted from blood. The receptors were gathered from a young man in good health and a related stem cell transplant donor.

This clone turned up a few times. The chain couples TRBV7-9 to TRBJ2-7; TRBD1 matches at 8 bases. Germline V gene lookup returns CDR1 SEHNR and CDR2 FQNEAQ (reference sequence). This CDR3 comprises 14 residues. The V gene end was trimmed by 6 bases and the J gene end by 2 bases; junction bases not matched to a gene: 6. CDR3 sequence: CASRETGETYEQYF. As DNA, the CDR3 is TGTGCCAGCAGAGAGACAGGGGAAACCTACGAGCAGTACTTC.

CDR3 in amino acids: CASSLTGTRAGGQYF. The DNA of the CDR3 is TGTGCCAGCAGCTTGACCGGGACTAGGGCAGGCGGGCAGTACTTC. V usage is TRBV7-2 and J usage is TRBJ2-7; 8 nucleotides match TRBD2. The V and J ends lost 3 bases and 9 bases, in that order; junction bases with no gene match: 13. Germline CDR1 SGHTA, CDR2 FQGNSA. The CDR3 runs 15 residues.

This chain joins TRBV5-1 and TRBJ2-7; 8 nucleotides align to TRBD2. Germline V gene data show CDR1 as SGHRS and CDR2 as YFSETQ. This CDR3 spans 16 amino acids. The V and J ends lost 5 bases and 2 bases, in that order; junction bases with no gene match: 12. The CDR3 reads CASSLGAGGPPYEQYF. Here the CDR3 DNA reads TGCGCCAGCAGTCTCGGGGCGGGGGGCCCCCCCTACGAGCAGTACTTC.

This clone was seen more than once but under ten times. The chain employs TRBV4-1 and TRBJ2-1; 8 bases fit TRBD1. Looked up from germline, CDR1 is MGHRA and CDR2 is YSYEKL. The CDR3 totals 16 residues. V lost 0 bases to trimming and J lost 2 bases; unmatched junction nucleotides: 3. The CDR3 loop reads CASSQEETGAYNEQFF. Written as DNA, the CDR3 is TGCGCCAGCAGCCAAGAGGAGACAGGGGCCTACAATGAGCAGTTCTTC.

This sequence joins TRBV19 and TRBJ1-2; D is possibly TRBD1 (6 bases). The germline V gene has CDR1 LNHDA and CDR2 SQIVND (reference sequence). The CDR3 runs 17 residues. Here the CDR3 DNA reads TGTCCAAAAACTCGGGGAGGGGGGCCGGATATTGACTATGGCTACACCTTC. This sequence encodes CPKTRGGGPDIDYGYTF.

This chain joins TRBV7-7 and TRBJ2-2; D may be TRBD2 (7 bases). The CDR3 consists of 16 residues. V was cut by 2 bases and J by 0 bases, with 10 bases left in between. Germline V gene lookup returns CDR1 SSHAT and CDR2 FNYEAQ (reference sequence). CDR3 nucleotides: TGTGCCAGCAGCTTATTAGGGGGGGCGAACACCGGGGAGCTGTTTTTT. It is translated as CASSLLGGANTGELFF. The full variable domain, in which reference TRBV7-7 and TRBJ2-2 provide the parts outside the CDR3, is GAGVSQSPRYKVTKRGQDVTLRCDPISSHATLYWYQQALGQGPEFLTYFNYEAQPDKSGLPSDRFSAERPEGSISTLTIQRTEQRDSAMYRCASSLLGGANTGELFFGEGSRLTVL.

About this clone itself: Other DNA sequences within the sample encode an identical CDR3. V and J are TRBV5-6 and TRBJ1-6; D remains unclear. Germline values: CDR1 SGHDT, CDR2 YYEEEE. This CDR3 is built from 15 residues. Trimming removed 4 bases at V and 5 bases at J, with 13 bases between. CDR3 DNA: TGTGCCAGCAGCCCACCCGGGTCTCATAATTCACCCCTCCACTTT. This encodes CASSPPGSHNSPLHF.

The gene calls are TRBV28 and TRBJ2-7; D possibly corresponds to TRBD1 (8 bases). CDR3 length: 15 amino acids. Germline values: CDR1 MDHEN, CDR2 SYDVKM. V was clipped by 5 bases and J by 4 bases, with 18 bases between them. CDR3 in DNA: TGTGCCAGCAGTACAAGCGGGACAGGAGGATACGAGCAGTACTTC. This encodes CASSTSGTGGYEQYF. Full variable domain (rest looked up from reference TRBV28 and TRBJ2-7): DVKVTQSSRYLVKRTGEKVFLECVQDMDHENMFWYRQDPGLGLRLIYFSYDVKMKEKGDIPEGYSVSREKKERFSLILESASTNQTSMYLCASSTSGTGGYEQYFGPGTRLTVT.

The chain carries TRBV28 and TRBJ1-5, with 8 bases matching TRBD1. From germline, CDR1 is MDHEN and CDR2 SYDVKM. The J segment lost 5 bases and the V segment lost 4 bases, leaving 19 bases of the junction unmatched. This CDR3 has 19 amino acids. CDR3: CASSSLGQGAGRGHQPQHF. The DNA of the CDR3 is TGTGCCAGCAGTTCACTAGGGCAGGGGGCGGGGAGGGGGCATCAGCCCCAGCATTTT.

The chain combines TRBV5-6 with TRBJ1-4; D call uncertain. Germline V lookup: CDR1 SGHDT, CDR2 YYEEEE. The ends were cut back, 2 bases at V and 7 bases at J, with 15 bases in the middle. This CDR3 is built from 15 residues. CDR3 bases: TGTGCCAGCAGCTTTGGGCCGCCAACACTTGAAAAACTGTTTTTT. Its protein is CASSFGPPTLEKLFF.

This chain uses TRBV5-1 with TRBJ1-3, with 7 bases identical to TRBD1. Germline CDR1 reads SGHRS; CDR2 reads YFSETQ. CDR3 length: 16 amino acids. The J segment lost 0 bases and the V segment lost 1 base, leaving 4 bases of the junction unmatched. CDR3 in DNA: TGCGCCAGCAGCTTGTTGGGACAGATCTCTGGAAACACCATATATTTT. It specifies CASSLLGQISGNTIYF.

Details on this clone: This CDR3 fails to terminate in the conserved phenylalanine or tryptophan, so it likely reflects a read error. Because the CDR3's place on the DNA is in doubt, the DNA is left out and the CDR3 is given as listed by TCRdb. This chain connects TRBV19 to TRBJ1-2; the D call of TRBD1 is as the table states it, not checked on the DNA. The CDR3 is 14 residues long, ends included. In germline, CDR1 is LNHDA, CDR2 SQIVND (reference sequence). The CDR3 is CASSPTTGVAYFSL.

This clone was seen only once. The rearrangement uses TRBV7-8 and TRBJ1-5; 7 bases are a match to TRBD1. From germline, CDR1 is SGHVS and CDR2 FQNEAQ. There are 15 residues in the CDR3. Trimming cost V 5 bases and J 7 bases; bases outside gene matches: 11. The CDR3 region is CASSATGFTGQPQHF. CDR3 DNA sequence: TGTGCCAGCAGCGCGACAGGGTTCACGGGGCAGCCCCAGCATTTT.

The CDR3 coding sequence is TGTGCCAGCAGTATGGGACAGGGGACCCAAGAGACCCAGTACTTC. Translated: CASSMGQGTQETQYF. The chain couples TRBV11-2 to TRBJ2-5, with 10 bases lining up with TRBD1. V shed 6 bases and J 1 base; nucleotides not matched to a gene: 5. In germline, CDR1 is SGHAT, CDR2 FQNNGV. This CDR3 is built from 15 residues. The complete variable domain, with remaining parts taken from reference TRBV11-2 and TRBJ2-5, reads EAGVAQSPRYKIIEKRQSVAFWCNPISGHATLYWYQQILGQGPKLLIQFQNNGVVDDSQLPKDRFSAERLKGVDSTLKIQPAKLEDSAVYLCASSMGQGTQETQYFGPGTRLLVL.

In its sample, this clone was seen a few times. The chain carries TRBV6-6 and TRBJ2-7; a possible D gene is TRBD1 (5 bases). V lost 8 bases and J 6 bases, leaving 14 bases between the germline ends. Germline V gene data show CDR1 as MNHNY and CDR2 as SVGAGI (reference sequence). This CDR3 region has 12 residues. CDR3 nucleotides: TGTGCCAGCTACAGGTCCCAGGGCGAGCAGTACTTC. Protein: CASYRSQGEQYF.